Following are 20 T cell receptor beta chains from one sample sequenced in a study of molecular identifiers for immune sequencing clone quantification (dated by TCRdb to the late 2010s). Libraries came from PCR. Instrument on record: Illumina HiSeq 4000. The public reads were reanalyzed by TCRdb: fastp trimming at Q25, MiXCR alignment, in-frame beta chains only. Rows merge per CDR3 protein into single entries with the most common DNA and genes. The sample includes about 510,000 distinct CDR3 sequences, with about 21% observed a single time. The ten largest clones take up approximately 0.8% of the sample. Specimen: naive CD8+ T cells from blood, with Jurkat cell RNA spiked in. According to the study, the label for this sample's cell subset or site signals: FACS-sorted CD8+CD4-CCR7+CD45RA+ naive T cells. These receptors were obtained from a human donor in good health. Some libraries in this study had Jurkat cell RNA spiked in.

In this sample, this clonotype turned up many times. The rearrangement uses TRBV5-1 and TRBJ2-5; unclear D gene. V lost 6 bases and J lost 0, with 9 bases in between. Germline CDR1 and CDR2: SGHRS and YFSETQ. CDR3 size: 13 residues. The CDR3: CASNDDNQETQYF. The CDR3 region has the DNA TGCGCCAGCAACGACGACAACCAAGAGACCCAGTACTTC.

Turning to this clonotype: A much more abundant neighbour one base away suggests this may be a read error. The CDR3 protein is CASSQAGVSGVATYF. In DNA form, the CDR3 reads TGTGCCAGCAGCCAAGCAGGGGTCTCAGGTGTTGCCACATATTTT. V is TRBV3-1 and J is TRBJ1-3, with TRBD1 as a possible D gene (6 bases). V was pared by 1 base and J by 15 bases, with 22 bases between. Germline CDR1 LGHDT, CDR2 YNNKEL (reference sequence). The CDR3 extends over 15 amino acids.

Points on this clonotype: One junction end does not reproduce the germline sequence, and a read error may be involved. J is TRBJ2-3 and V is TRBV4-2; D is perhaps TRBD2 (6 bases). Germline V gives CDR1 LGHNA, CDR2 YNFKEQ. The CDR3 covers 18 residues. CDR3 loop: CASNQERGGGTHTDTQYF. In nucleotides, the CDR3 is TGTGCCAGCAACCAAGAAAGAGGTGGAGGGACCCACACAGATACGCAGTATTTT.

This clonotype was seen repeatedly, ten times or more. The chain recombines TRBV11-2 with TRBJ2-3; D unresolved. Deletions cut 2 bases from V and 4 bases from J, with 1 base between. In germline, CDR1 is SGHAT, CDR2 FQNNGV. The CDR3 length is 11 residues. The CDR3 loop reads CASSLPDTQYF. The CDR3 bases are TGTGCCAGCAGCTTACCAGATACGCAGTATTTT.

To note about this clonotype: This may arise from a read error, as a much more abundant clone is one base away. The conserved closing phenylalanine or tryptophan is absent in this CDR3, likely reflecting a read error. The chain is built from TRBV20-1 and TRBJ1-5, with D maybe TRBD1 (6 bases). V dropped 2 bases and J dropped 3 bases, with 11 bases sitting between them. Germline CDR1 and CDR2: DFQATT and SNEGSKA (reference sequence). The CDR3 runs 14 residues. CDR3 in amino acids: CSARLGQSNQPQHS. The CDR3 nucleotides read TGCAGTGCTAGACTCGGACAGTCCAATCAGCCCCAGCATTCT.

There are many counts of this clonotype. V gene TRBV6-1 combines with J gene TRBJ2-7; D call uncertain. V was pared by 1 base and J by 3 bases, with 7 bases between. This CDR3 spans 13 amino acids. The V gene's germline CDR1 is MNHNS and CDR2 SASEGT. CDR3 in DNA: TGTGCCAGCAGTGAAGACAGTGTCTACGAGCAGTACTTC. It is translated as CASSEDSVYEQYF.

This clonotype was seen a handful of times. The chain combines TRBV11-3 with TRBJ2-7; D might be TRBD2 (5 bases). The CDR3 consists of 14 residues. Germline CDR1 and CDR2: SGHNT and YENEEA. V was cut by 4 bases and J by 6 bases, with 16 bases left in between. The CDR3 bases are TGTGCCAGCAGCTCATACGGGAACCCCCGCGAGCAGTACTTC. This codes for CASSSYGNPREQYF.

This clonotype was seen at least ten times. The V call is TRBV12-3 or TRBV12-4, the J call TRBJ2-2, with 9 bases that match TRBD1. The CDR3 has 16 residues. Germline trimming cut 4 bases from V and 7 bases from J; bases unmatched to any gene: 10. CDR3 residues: CASSSYRQGVGGELFF. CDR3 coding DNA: TGTGCCAGCAGTTCCTATAGACAGGGGGTTGGCGGGGAGCTGTTTTTT.

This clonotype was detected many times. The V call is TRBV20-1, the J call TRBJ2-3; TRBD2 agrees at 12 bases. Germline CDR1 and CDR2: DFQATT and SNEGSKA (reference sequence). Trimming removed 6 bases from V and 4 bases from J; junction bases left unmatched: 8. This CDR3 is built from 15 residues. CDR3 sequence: CSAATLAGGPDTQYF. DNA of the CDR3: TGCAGTGCCGCAACTCTAGCGGGGGGGCCAGATACGCAGTATTTT.

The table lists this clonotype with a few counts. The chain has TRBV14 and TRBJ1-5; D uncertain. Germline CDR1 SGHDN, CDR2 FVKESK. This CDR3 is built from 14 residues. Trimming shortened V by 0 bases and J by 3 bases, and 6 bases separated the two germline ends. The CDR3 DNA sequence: TGTGCCAGCAGCCAAGAGGGGTACAATCAGCCCCAGCATTTT. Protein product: CASSQEGYNQPQHF. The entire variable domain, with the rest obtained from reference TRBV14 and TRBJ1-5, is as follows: EAGVTQFPSHSVIEKGQTVTLRCDPISGHDNLYWYRRVMGKEIKFLLHFVKESKQDESGMPNNRFLAERTGGTYSTLKVQPAELEDSGVYFCASSQEGYNQPQHFGDGTRLSIL.

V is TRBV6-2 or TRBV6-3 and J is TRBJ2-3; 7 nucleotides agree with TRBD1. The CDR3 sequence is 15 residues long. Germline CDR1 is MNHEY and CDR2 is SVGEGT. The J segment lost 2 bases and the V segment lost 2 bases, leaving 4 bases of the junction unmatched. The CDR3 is CASSYQDRVTDTQYF. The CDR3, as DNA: TGTGCCAGCAGTTACCAAGACAGGGTCACAGATACGCAGTATTTT.

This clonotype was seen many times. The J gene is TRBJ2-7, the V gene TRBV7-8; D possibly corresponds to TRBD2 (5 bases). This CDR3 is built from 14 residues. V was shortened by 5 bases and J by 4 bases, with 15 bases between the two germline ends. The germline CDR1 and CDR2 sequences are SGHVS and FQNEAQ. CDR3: CASSPGGNGYEQYF. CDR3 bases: TGTGCCAGCAGCCCAGGAGGTAACGGGTACGAGCAGTACTTC.

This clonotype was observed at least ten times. The CDR3 protein is CAGDGVESDTQYF. The CDR3 coding sequence is TGTGCCGGGGACGGGGTCGAATCTGATACGCAGTATTTT. The gene calls are TRBV2 and TRBJ2-3, with D perhaps assigned TRBD1 or TRBD2 (5 bases each). The V end was cut by 11 bases, the J end by 6 bases, with 18 bases between. The CDR3 has 13 amino acids. Per the germline V gene, CDR1 is SNHLY and CDR2 is FYNNEI.

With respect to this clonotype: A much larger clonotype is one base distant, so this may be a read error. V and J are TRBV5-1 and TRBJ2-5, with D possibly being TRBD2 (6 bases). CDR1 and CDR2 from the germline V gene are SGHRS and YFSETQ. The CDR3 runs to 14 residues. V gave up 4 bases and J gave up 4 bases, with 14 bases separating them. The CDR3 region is CASSPNPSAETQYF. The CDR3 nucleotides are TGCGCCAGCAGCCCAAATCCTAGCGCAGAGACCCAGTACTTC. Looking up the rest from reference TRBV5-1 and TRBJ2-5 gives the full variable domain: KAGVTQTPRYLIKTRGQQVTLSCSPISGHRSVSWYQQTPGQGLQFLFEYFSETQRNKGNFPGRFSGRQFSNSRSEMNVSTLELGDSALYLCASSPNPSAETQYFGPGTRLLVL.

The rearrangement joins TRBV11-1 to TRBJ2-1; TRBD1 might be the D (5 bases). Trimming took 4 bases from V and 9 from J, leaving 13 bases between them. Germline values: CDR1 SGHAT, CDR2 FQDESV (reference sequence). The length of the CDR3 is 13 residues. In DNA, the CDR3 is TGTGCCAGCAGCTCATTGCAGGGCAGTGAGCAGTTCTTC. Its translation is CASSSLQGSEQFF.

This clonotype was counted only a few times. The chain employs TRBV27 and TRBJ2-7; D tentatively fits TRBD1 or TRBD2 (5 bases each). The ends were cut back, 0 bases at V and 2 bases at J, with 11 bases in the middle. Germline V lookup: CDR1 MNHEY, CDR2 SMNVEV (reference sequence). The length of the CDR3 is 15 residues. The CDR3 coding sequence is TGTGCCAGCAGTTTATCGGGGGTTGTCGCCTACGAGCAGTACTTC. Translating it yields CASSLSGVVAYEQYF.

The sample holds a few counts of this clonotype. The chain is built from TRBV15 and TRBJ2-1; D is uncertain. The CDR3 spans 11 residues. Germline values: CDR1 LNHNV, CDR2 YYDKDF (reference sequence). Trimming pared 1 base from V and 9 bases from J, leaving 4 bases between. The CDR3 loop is CATSRVAEQFF. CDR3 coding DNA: TGTGCCACCAGCAGAGTGGCTGAGCAGTTCTTC.

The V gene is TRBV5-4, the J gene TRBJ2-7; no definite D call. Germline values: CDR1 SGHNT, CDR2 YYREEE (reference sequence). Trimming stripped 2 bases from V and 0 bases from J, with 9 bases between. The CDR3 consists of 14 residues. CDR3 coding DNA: TGTGCCAGCAGCTTCGCCGATAGCTCCTACGAGCAGTACTTC. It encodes CASSFADSSYEQYF.

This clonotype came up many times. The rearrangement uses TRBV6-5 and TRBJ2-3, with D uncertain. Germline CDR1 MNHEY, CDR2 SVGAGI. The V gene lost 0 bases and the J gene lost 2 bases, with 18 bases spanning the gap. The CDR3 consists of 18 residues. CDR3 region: CASSYSSLGRQPTDTQYF. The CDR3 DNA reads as TGTGCCAGCAGTTACTCGTCTTTGGGCAGACAACCCACAGATACGCAGTATTTT.

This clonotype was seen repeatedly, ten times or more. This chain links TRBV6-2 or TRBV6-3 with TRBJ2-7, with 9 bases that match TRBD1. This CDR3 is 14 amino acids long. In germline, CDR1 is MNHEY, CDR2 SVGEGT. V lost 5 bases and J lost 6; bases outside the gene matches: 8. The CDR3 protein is CASSPRDRVREQYF. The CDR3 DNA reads TGTGCCAGCAGTCCCCGGGACAGGGTCCGCGAGCAGTACTTC.